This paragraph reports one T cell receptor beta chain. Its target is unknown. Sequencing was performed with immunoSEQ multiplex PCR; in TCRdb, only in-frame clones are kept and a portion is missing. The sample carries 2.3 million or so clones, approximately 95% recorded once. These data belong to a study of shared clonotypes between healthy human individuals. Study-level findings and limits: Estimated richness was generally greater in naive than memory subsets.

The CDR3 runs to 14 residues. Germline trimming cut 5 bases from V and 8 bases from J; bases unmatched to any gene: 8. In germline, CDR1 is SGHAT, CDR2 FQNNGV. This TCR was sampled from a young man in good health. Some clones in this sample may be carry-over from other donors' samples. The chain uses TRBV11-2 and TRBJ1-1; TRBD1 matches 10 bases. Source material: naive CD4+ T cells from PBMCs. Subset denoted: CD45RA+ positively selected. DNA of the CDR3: TGTGCCAGCAGCGACCGGGACAGGGGTAGGGAAGCTTTCTTT. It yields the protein CASSDRDRGREAFF.